This T cell receptor beta chain stems from a study of blood T cell repertoires in COVID-19. Study at large: Acute and convalescent COVID-19 specimens originated in the United States, Italy and Spain. From T cells, B-cell-depleted T cells, or PBMCs came the material, which was cDNA or gDNA.

The Seattle patients joined while their infection was active and were tracked longitudinally afterward. Original processing notes: Estimated nucleated cell counts came from reference gene primer amplification. Only in-frame clones appear in the TCRdb table, and some are missing; sequencing was by immunoSEQ multiplex PCR. V and J calls and clone size are those listed in that table; D and trimming were worked out from the DNA. The sample carries about 250,000 clones, 80% to 95% recorded once. The CDR3 spans 13 residues. Germline CDR1 and CDR2: SQVTM and ANQGSEA. Trimming took 2 bases from V and 1 from J, leaving 8 bases between them.

The sequencing input was peripheral blood. The V call is TRBV29-1, the J call TRBJ1-1, with D possibly matching TRBD1 (6 bases). The source is a man younger than 45 with COVID-19, enrolled during active disease. The CDR3 DNA reads TGCAGCGTTGAACGGGGGGCGAACACTGAAGCTTTCTTT. Its translation is CSVERGANTEAFF.